This T cell receptor beta chain was found in a study of CD8+ T cells in alopecia areata. Study-level results: An increase in clonality over normal scalp was evident in lesional scalp, especially alopecia totalis/universalis.

Following extraction, RNA underwent reverse transcription to cDNA, which served as the sequencing template. Generated by immunoSEQ multiplex PCR, the TCRdb table keeps only in-frame clones and is missing some. The table lists more than 95,000 clones, around three fifths of them singletons. For this clone: The target antigen is unknown.

V was pared by 5 bases and J by 8 bases, with 18 bases between. CDR3 length equals 13 residues. Germline loops: CDR1 GTSNPN, CDR2 SVGIG (reference sequence). The V call is TRBV30, the J call TRBJ1-2; D is unresolved. The sequence was collected from a human donor in good health. The source material was CD4+ T cells sorted from blood. CDR3 sequence: CAWDPPGGPGYTF. DNA of the CDR3: TGTGCCTGGGACCCCCCGGGTGGACCCGGCTACACCTTC.